This TCR beta chain was sequenced in a study of T cells in localized non-small cell lung cancer. Study findings and constraints: Because sequencing included only one region (of the tumor), heterogeneity remains possible. Appearing in adjacent lung were a median roughly 59 of the top 100 tumor clones. T cell clonality was highest in uninvolved adjacent lung, above tumor. A denser population of T cells in blood accompanied longer overall survival.

The CDR3 is 16 amino acids. V was pared by 0 bases and J by 2 bases, with 14 bases between. The V gene's germline CDR1 is MGHRA and CDR2 YSYEKL. Concerning this clone itself: Its antigen is still unknown.

Using immunoSEQ multiplex PCR, the repertoire was profiled, and TCRdb retains in-frame clones only, with some absent. The table has approximately 150,000 clones, 80% to 90% seen once. The sequence was obtained from a female donor of 60 years or more with stage I lung adenocarcinoma. Specimen: peripheral blood, collected before any cancer treatment. The chain employs TRBV4-1 and TRBJ2-7; D remains unclear. The CDR3 bases are TGCGCCAGCAGCCAAGACCCGGGTCTTATTCCCTACGAGCAGTACTTC. Translating it yields CASSQDPGLIPYEQYF.